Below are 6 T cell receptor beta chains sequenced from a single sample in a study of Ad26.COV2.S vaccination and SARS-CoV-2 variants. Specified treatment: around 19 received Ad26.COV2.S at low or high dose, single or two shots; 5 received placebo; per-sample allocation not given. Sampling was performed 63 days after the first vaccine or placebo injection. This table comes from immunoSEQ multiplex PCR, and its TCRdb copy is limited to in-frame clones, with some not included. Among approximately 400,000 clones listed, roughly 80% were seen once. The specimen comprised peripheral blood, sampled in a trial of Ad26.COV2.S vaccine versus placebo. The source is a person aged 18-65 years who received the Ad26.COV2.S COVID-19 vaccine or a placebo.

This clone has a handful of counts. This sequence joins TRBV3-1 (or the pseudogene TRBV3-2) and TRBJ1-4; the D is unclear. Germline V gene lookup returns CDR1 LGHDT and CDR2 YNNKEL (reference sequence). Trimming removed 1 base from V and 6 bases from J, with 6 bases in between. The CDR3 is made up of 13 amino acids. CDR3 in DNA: TGTGCCAGCAGCCAAGGGCAGGATGAAAAACTGTTTTTT. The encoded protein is CASSQGQDEKLFF.

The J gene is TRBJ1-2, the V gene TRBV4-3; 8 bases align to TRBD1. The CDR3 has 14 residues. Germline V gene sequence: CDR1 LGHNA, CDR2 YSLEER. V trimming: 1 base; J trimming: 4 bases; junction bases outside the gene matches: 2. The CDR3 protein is CASSQADRGYGYTF. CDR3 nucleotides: TGCGCCAGCAGCCAAGCTGACAGGGGCTATGGCTACACCTTC.

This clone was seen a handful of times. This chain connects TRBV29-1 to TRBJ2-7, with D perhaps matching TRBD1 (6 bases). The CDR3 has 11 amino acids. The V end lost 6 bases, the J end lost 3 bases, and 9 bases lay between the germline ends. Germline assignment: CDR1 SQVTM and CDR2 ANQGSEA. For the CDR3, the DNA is TGCAGCGTCGGACAGTACTACGAGCAGTACTTC. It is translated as CSVGQYYEQYF.

The CDR3 bases are TGTGCCAGCAGTTACTCAAGGGGGGCTGAAGCTTTCTTT. Its translation is CASSYSRGAEAFF. The rearrangement uses TRBV6-5 and TRBJ1-1, with D possibly being TRBD1 (6 bases). V lost 0 bases and J 6 bases, leaving 8 bases between the germline ends. Per germline, CDR1 MNHEY and CDR2 SVGAGI. The CDR3 is 13 amino acids.

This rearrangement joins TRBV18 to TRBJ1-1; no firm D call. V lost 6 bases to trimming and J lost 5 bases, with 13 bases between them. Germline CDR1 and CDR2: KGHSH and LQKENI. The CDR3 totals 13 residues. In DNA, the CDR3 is TGTGCCAGCTCCAACGATCTGGGGACTGAAGCTTTCTTT. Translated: CASSNDLGTEAFF. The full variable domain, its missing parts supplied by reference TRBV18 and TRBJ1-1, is NAGVMQNPRHLVRRRGQEARLRCSPMKGHSHVYWYRQLPEEGLKFMVYLQKENIIDESGMPKERFSAEFPKEGPSILRIQQVVRGDSAAYFCASSNDLGTEAFFGQGTRLTVV.

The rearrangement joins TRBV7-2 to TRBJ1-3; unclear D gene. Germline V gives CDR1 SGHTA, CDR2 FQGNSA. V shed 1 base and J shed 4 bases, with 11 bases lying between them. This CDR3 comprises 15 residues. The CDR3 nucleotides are TGTGCCAGCAGCTTAGAGGGCAGTTCGGGAAACACCATATATTTT. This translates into CASSLEGSSGNTIYF. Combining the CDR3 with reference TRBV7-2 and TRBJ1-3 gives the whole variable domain GAGVSQSPSNKVTEKGKDVELRCDPISGHTALYWYRQSLGQGLEFLIYFQGNSAPDKSGLPSDRFSAERTGGSVSTLTIQRTQQEDSAVYLCASSLEGSSGNTIYFGEGSWLTVV.